The clone carrying this TCR beta chain has a handful of counts. Its antigen is unidentified. These data come from a study of beta chain features in type 1 diabetes. Findings and limits, study-wide: Insertion counts at VDJ junctions were lower in type 1 diabetes patients, who also showed more deletions there.

The CDR3 spans 11 residues. V dropped 10 bases and J dropped 5 bases, with 9 bases sitting between them. Looked up from germline, CDR1 is ENHRY and CDR2 is SYGVKD. Expressed TCRB transcripts got sequenced, as all isolated RNA was reverse transcribed. Produced via immunoSEQ multiplex PCR; TCRdb's table is partial and in-frame only. Altogether around 320,000 clones are present, approximately 15% being singletons, with the ten largest covering over 5%. CD45RO/CCR7/CD25/CD127/CD95/CD27 sorting isolated CD4+ naive, central memory, regulatory and stem cell-like memory cells. The chain links TRBV10-3 to TRBJ2-1; D not resolved. The TCR sequence derives from a young man in good health. Sequencing was performed on central memory CD4+ T cells from blood. This chain's CDR3 is CATSSNNEQFF. The CDR3 nucleotides read TGTGCCACGAGTAGTAACAATGAGCAGTTCTTC.